The present entry profiles one TCR beta chain with its context. This clone's antigen is unknown. Base-call qualities are not available, and no considerably larger clone is one nucleotide away. This specimen belongs to a study of vaccination and CD4 T cells after COVID-19 (dated by TCRdb to the early 2020s). General notes on the study: Convalescent patients had a positive SARS-CoV-2 result on nasal swab PCR, and of these patients, some 10 had mild disease and one had severe disease. The convalescent cohort comprised six males and four females, including two Hispanic individuals, seven Caucasians, two Asians and one multiracial person. Participants got two doses of the Pfizer-BioNTech BNT162b2 vaccine (n=8) or two doses of the Moderna mRNA-1273 vaccine (n=2). Post-COVID blood samples were collected from convalescent patients a median of about 92 days after diagnosis, with a range of about 30 to 161 days. Post-vaccine blood samples were obtained a median of approximately 70 days after the second vaccine dose, with a range of roughly 13 to 250 days. Overlapping spike peptide pools from SARS-CoV-2 and from the common cold coronaviruses HCoV-NL63, HCoV-OC43 and HCoV-229E were used as culture stimuli. As controls, cultures received a CEFX viral epitope pool (the positive control), an HIV-1 Nef peptide pool (the negative control), or no peptide at all. The spike-specific CD4+ TCR repertoire was compared before and after mRNA vaccination in about nine COVID-19 convalescent patients and a few infection-naive healthy vaccine recipients.

The research as a whole found: In convalescent patients, nearly all vaccine-specific clones (304 of 307) were found to be mono-reactive for SARS-CoV-2 spike rather than cross-reactive with common cold coronaviruses. In convalescent patients, a median roughly 88% of post-vaccine SARS-CoV-2-reactive clones were detected only after vaccination, suggesting vaccine-specific priming. The study included relatively few convalescent patients and did not analyze early timepoints after natural infection. The median number of SARS-CoV-2-reactive clonotypes rose from fewer than 25 after infection to a few dozen after vaccination, but the change was not significant.

Library preparation was by PCR. TCR sequencing of DNA from cultured CD4+ T cells used the Oncomine TCR Beta short-read assay at the Johns Hopkins FTIC core. Genomic DNA was extracted from the cultured CD4+ T cells with the QIAamp micro DNA kit. Oncomine TCR Beta libraries from cultured CD4+ T cells were pooled with unique dual indexes and sequenced on an Illumina iSeq 100. The original pipeline was this. Non-productive sequences were removed, and CDR3s that did not start with C, did not end with F or W, or were shorter than 7 amino acids were discarded. The MANAFEST web application identified antigen-specific clonotypes by comparing peptide-stimulated wells against reference wells and other culture wells. An FDR below 0.05, an odds ratio above 5, and a productive frequency above 0.1% in at least two of three replicate wells were required for clones to be considered positive. Clonotypes that were significantly expanded in both SARS-CoV-2 spike wells and at least one common cold coronavirus spike condition were defined as cross-reactive. Using R version 3.6.1, CDR3 homology was evaluated through Levenshtein distances (stringdist) along with unrooted phylogenetic trees (ape). TCRdb trimmed public reads at Q25 via fastp, called clones via MiXCR and kept in-frame beta chains. Under each unique CDR3 protein, matching rows form one entry showing the most common genes and DNA. The authors' filters were not applied to this entry. The sample has approximately 9,900 distinct CDR3 sequences on record, approximately 47% of them singletons. More than 15% of the sample rests with the top ten.

CDR1 and CDR2, per the germline V gene (reference sequence), are DFQATT and SNEGSKA. The CDR3 starts with the cysteine, ends with the phenylalanine, and has 15 residues. Solely the CDR3 DNA is kept, with 45 bases framed from the first base. V is pared back by 3 bases and J by 3 bases, with 15 bases lying between the germline termini. The treatment or condition label on this specimen signifies: roughly ten-day PBMC culture with coronavirus spike peptide pools or control peptides (ViraFEST assay). The ViraFEST assay, used in the study, expanded antigen-specific T cells with peptide pools and then identified the expanded clonotypes through TCR sequencing. Positive SARS-CoV-2 PCR tests in the convalescent patients dated from March to December 2020, before Alpha, Beta and Delta variants emerged in the United States. PBMCs were cultured at about 2 million per well in IMDM supplemented with 5% human AB serum and about 9.5 IU/ml IL-2, with roughly 9.5 ug/ml peptide pools added. On days 3 and 7, half of the culture medium was replaced with fresh IL-2-containing medium. Once the cells had been in culture for over 9 days, the EasySep CD4+ T cell isolation kit was used to isolate CD4+ T cells by negative selection. Ficoll-Paque Plus gradient centrifugation was used to isolate PBMCs from whole blood, and the isolated PBMCs were then either used fresh or cryopreserved at -140C. Culture conditions were generally each tested in triplicate wells.

The sequencing sample was made of CD4+ T cells from blood, cultured in vitro. The sequence is built from TRBV20-1 and TRBJ1-5; TRBD1 is possibly the D segment (6 matching bases). The clonotype originates from a human donor who had recovered from COVID-19. The DNA sequence is as follows: TGCAGTGCTAGGCCCCCCGGGACACCCAATCAGCCCCAGCATTTT. It is translated as CSARPPGTPNQPQHF.